A single T cell receptor beta chain is shown here with its context. Its antigen remains undetermined. No base quality information exists; no much larger clone differs at one position. This specimen's time point label, interpreted: individuals recovered from natural SARS-CoV-2 infection. The data originate from a study of Ad26.COV2.S vaccination and SARS-CoV-2 variants listed by TCRdb under 2021. Study-wide context: TCRbeta repertoire sequencing was used to assess the specificity and breadth of SARS-CoV-2-reactive T cell receptors after Ad26.COV2.S vaccination. A total of around 32 samples were included in the TCR-sequenced set, comprising 19 Ad26.COV2.S vaccine recipients, 5 placebo recipients and 8 SARS-CoV-2 convalescent individuals.

The paper as a whole reports these results and caveats: According to the authors, total T cell responses may have been underestimated by the TCR breadth and depth analyses. After vaccination, spike-specific CD8+ and CD4+ T cell responses were reported to show substantial breadth. Vaccine and placebo recipients had comparable non-spike TCR breadth, which fits with the vaccine containing only spike. Ad26.COV2.S recipients had higher spike-specific TCR breadth than placebo recipients (P = 0.0014).

The immunoSEQ Assay was used to sequence TCRbeta CDR3 regions. After extraction, genomic DNA underwent amplification by bias-controlled multiplex PCR, followed by high-throughput sequencing. In the source study's methods: To quantify the absolute abundance of every unique TCRbeta CDR3 region, sequences were collapsed and filtered. T cell fraction was estimated by normalizing TCRbeta template counts to usable DNA, which was measured by amplifying reference genes present in all nucleated cells. Repertoire TCRs were annotated as SARS-CoV-2-specific by exact matching of V gene, CDR3 amino acid sequence and J gene to a known reactive TCR set. The reference SARS-CoV-2 TCR set was derived from MIRA and filtered for enrichment in COVID-19-positive ImmuneCODE repertoires, a step that removed public or cross-reactive TCRs. Drawing on the MIRA antigens, annotated TCRs were analysed further at the level of specific ORF or position within ORF. Breadth was defined as annotated unique rearrangements over total unique productive rearrangements; depth was the summed frequency of those rearrangements. TCR breadth was compared between groups using two-sided Wilcoxon rank-sum tests. The clones in this table, taken by TCRdb from immuneACCESS, are in-frame only. Not every clone is retained; where verified, under half of the shortfall comes from an unresolved V gene, and the cause of the rest is unknown. The D gene and trimming were derived from the DNA, and the V and J assignments and clone size from that table. For this sample there are roughly 380,000 clones; approximately 90% appear just once. The leading ten clones occupy 3.9% of the sample.

The TCR originated in a human donor who had recovered from COVID-19. Sequences were derived from peripheral blood, sampled after recovery from COVID-19.

The encoded CDR3 is CASSWGALLEQYF. At the DNA level, the sequence is TGTGCCAGCAGTTGGGGCGCCCTGCTCGAGCAGTACTTC. The receptor chain draws on TRBV5-5 and TRBJ2-7; matching of 5 bases hints at TRBD1 as the D gene. Sequences SGHKS (CDR1) and YYEKEE (CDR2) are obtained from the germline V gene (reference sequence). The CDR3 runs 13 residues from the cysteine to the phenylalanine. CDR3 DNA only is kept here, 39 bases in frame from base 1. V was cut back by 5 bases and J by 6 bases, leaving a gap of 15 bases between them.